Listed below are T cell receptor beta chains from one sample, sequenced in a study of cytomegalovirus exposure and HLA in healthy donors. The data were produced by immunoSEQ multiplex PCR, yet TCRdb's version contains in-frame clones alone and is incomplete. The sample contains approximately 85,000 clones, approximately 80% of which appear only once. Sample: PBMCs. Source of these receptors: a man in his fifties or sixties in good health and CMV-seropositive. CDR3s include the opening cysteine and the closing phenylalanine or tryptophan. A D gene is named only where the DNA matches it firmly. Where a row states a size, it is once, few, many or the class of an expanded clone; other rows omit it.

V,J,size,D,DNA,CDR3
TRBV6-6,TRBJ1-2,-,-,TGTGCCAGCAGTTATTCTACAGGCGGTTCTAACTATGGCTACACCTTC,CASSYSTGGSNYGYTF
TRBV13,TRBJ2-7,few,TRBD2,TGTGCCAGCAGCTTAGCTCTAGCGGACGAGCAGTACTTC,CASSLALADEQYF
TRBV30,TRBJ1-5,-,-,TGTGCCTGGAGGGGGGGTGGGAGCAATCAGCCCCAGCATTTT,CAWRGGGSNQPQHF
TRBV5-1,TRBJ2-3,once,-,TGCGCCAGCAGCTTGCTGGGCAGGGGCGTCGAAGATACGCAGTATTTT,CASSLLGRGVEDTQYF
TRBV2,TRBJ2-2,-,TRBD1,TGTGCCGGGAAGGGACAGATTAATTCGGGGGAGCTGTTTTTT,CAGKGQINSGELFF
TRBV6-6,TRBJ2-1,-,-,TGTGCCAGCAGTTGGCGGGAACAATTATACAATGAGCAGTTCTTC,CASSWREQLYNEQFF
TRBV6-1,TRBJ2-4,-,-,TGTGCCAGCAGTGAAGCTCCCAGGGACATTCAGTACTTC,CASSEAPRDIQYF
TRBV19,TRBJ2-6,-,-,TGTGCCAGTAGTAAGGGCCTCGGCCCCTCTGGGGCCAACGGCCTGACTTTC,CASSKGLGPSGANGLTF
TRBV19,TRBJ2-7,-,TRBD1,TGTGCCAGTATGGGGGACAGCTCCTACGAGCAGTACTTC,CASMGDSSYEQYF
TRBV5-1,TRBJ2-3,-,TRBD2,TGCGCCAGCAGCGGGACTAGCGGCCATACGCAGTATTTT,CASSGTSGHTQYF
TRBV5-6,TRBJ2-7,few,TRBD2,TGTGCCAGCAGCCTACTAGCGTCGAGCTCCTACGAGCAGTACTTC,CASSLLASSSYEQYF
TRBV5-6,TRBJ2-5,-,TRBD2,TGTGCCAGCAGTCCTGGACTAGCGGGAGTGGAAGAGACCCAGTACTTC,CASSPGLAGVEETQYF
TRBV4-3,TRBJ2-1,-,TRBD2,TGCGCCAGCAGCCAAGAGACTAGCGGGAGGTACAATGAGCAGTTCTTC,CASSQETSGRYNEQFF
TRBV6-1,TRBJ1-1,-,-,TGTGCCAGCAGTTTATCAGGCTTACATGAAGCTTTCTTT,CASSLSGLHEAFF
TRBV4-3,TRBJ1-2,-,-,TGCGCCAGCAGCCAAGATCTAAGCAGGATTGGGGGGTTCGGCTACACCTTC,CASSQDLSRIGGFGYTF
TRBV9,TRBJ2-6,-,-,TGTGCCAGCTCAGGGTTTTCTGGGGCCAACGTCCTGACTTTC,CASSGFSGANVLTF
TRBV6-5,TRBJ1-1,-,-,TGTGCCAGCAGTAAACCGGGGGGCACTGAAGCTTTCTTT,CASSKPGGTEAFF
TRBV5-1,TRBJ2-7,-,-,TGCGCCAGCAGCCGCCAGGGCGTCTCCTACGAGCAGTACTTC,CASSRQGVSYEQYF
TRBV11-2,TRBJ2-2,-,-,TGTGCCAGCAGCCAAACGGGGGGCGCTGCCGGGGAGCTGTTTTTT,CASSQTGGAAGELFF
TRBV14,TRBJ1-1,-,-,TGTGCCAGCAGCCTGAGTGGCGGGGTTTACACTGAAGCTTTCTTT,CASSLSGGVYTEAFF
TRBV7-2,TRBJ2-6,few,-,TGTGCCAGCAGCTTAAGGGGTTACTCTGGGGCCAACGTCCTGACTTTC,CASSLRGYSGANVLTF